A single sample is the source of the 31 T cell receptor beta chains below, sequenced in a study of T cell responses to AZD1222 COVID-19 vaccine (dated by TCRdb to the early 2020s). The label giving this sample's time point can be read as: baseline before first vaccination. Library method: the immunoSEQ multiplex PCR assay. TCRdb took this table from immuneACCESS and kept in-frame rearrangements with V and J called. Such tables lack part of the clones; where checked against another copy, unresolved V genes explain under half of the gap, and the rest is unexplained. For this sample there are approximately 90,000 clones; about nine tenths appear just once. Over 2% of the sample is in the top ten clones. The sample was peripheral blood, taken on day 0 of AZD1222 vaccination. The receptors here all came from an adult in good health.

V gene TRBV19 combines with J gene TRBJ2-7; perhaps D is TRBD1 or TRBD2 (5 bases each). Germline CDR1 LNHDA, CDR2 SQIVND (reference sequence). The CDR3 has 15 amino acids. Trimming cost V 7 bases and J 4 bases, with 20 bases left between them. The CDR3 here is CASTPGTSGRYEQYF. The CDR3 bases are TGTGCCAGTACACCAGGGACCTCGGGGAGATACGAGCAGTACTTC.

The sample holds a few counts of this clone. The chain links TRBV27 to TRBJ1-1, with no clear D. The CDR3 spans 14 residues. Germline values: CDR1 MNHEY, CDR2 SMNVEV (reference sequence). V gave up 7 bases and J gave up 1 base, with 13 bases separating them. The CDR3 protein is CASTSRTGNTEAFF. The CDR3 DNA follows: TGTGCCAGCACTTCCCGGACGGGGAACACTGAAGCTTTCTTT.

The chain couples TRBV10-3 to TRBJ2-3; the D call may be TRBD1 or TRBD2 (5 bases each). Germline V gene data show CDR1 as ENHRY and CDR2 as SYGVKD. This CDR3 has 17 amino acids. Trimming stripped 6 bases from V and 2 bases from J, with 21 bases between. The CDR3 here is CAIRAGSWYRVTDTQYF. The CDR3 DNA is TGTGCCATCAGGGCAGGGAGTTGGTACCGTGTCACAGATACGCAGTATTTT.

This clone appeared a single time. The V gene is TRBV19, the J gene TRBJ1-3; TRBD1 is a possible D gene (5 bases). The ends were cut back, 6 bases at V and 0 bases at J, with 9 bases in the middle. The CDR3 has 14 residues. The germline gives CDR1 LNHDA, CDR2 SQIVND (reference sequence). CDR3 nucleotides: TGTGCCAGTAGCGGGGGGAACTCTGGAAACACCATATATTTT. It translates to CASSGGNSGNTIYF.

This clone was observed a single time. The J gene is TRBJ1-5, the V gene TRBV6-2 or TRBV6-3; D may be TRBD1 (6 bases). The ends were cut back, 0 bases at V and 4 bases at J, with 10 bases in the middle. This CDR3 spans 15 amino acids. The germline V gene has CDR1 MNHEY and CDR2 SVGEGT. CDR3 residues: CASSYSDRPNQPQHF. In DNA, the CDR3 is TGTGCCAGCAGTTACTCAGACAGGCCTAATCAGCCCCAGCATTTT.

The CDR3 reads CASIRDRSNYGYTF. As DNA, the CDR3 is TGTGCCAGCATCCGGGACAGGTCCAACTATGGCTACACCTTC. V usage is TRBV2 and J usage is TRBJ1-2; 8 bases are shared with TRBD1. CDR3 length equals 14 residues. Losses at the gene ends were 7 bases for V and 2 bases for J; bases not matched to a gene: 6. Germline CDR1 and CDR2: SNHLY and FYNNEI.

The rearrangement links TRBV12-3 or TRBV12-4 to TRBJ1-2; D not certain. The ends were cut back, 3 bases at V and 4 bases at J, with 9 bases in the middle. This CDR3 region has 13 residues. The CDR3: CASSFLPIYGYTF. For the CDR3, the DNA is TGTGCCAGCAGTTTTTTACCGATCTATGGCTACACCTTC.

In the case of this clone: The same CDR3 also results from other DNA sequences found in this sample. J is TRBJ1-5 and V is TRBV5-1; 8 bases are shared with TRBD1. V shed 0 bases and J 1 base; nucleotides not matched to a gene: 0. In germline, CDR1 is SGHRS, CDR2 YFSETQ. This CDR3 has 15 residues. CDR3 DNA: TGCGCCAGCAGCTTGGCAGGGGGCAGCAATCAGCCCCAGCATTTT. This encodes CASSLAGGSNQPQHF. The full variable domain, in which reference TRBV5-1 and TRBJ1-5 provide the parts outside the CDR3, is KAGVTQTPRYLIKTRGQQVTLSCSPISGHRSVSWYQQTPGQGLQFLFEYFSETQRNKGNFPGRFSGRQFSNSRSEMNVSTLELGDSALYLCASSLAGGSNQPQHFGDGTRLSIL.

CDR3 sequence reads: CASSLSGGSYNEQFF. The CDR3 nucleotides read TGTGCCAGCAGTTTATCCGGGGGCTCCTACAATGAGCAGTTCTTC. The chain uses TRBV27 and TRBJ2-1; D is possibly TRBD2 (6 bases). The CDR3 length is 15 residues. From germline, CDR1 is MNHEY and CDR2 SMNVEV (reference sequence). V was clipped by 0 bases and J by 0 bases, with 6 bases between them.

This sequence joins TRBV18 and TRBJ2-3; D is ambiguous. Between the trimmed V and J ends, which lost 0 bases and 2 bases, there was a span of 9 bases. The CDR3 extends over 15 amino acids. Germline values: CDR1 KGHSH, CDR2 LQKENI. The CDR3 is CASSPPAVYTDTQYF. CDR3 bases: TGTGCCAGCTCACCACCGGCCGTTTACACAGATACGCAGTATTTT.

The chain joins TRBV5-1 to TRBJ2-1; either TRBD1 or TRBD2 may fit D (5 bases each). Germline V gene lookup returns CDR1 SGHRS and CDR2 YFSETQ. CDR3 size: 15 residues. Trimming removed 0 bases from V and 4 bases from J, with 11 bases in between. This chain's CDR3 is CASSLEGRVYNEQFF. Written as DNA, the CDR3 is TGCGCCAGCAGCTTGGAGGGACGGGTATACAATGAGCAGTTCTTC.

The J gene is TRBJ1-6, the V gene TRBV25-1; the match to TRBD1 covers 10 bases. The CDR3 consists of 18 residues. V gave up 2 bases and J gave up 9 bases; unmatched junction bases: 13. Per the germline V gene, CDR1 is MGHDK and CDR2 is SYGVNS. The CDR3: CASSEIAPGQGKLSPLHF. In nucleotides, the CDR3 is TGTGCCAGCAGTGAAATAGCCCCGGGACAGGGGAAACTTTCACCCCTCCACTTT.

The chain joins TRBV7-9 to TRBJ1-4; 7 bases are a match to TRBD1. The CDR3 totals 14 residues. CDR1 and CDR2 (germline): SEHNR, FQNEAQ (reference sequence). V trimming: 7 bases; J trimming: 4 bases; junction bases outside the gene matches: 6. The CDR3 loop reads CASTRTGLNEKLFF. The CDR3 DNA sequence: TGTGCCAGCACCAGGACAGGCCTTAATGAAAAACTGTTTTTT.

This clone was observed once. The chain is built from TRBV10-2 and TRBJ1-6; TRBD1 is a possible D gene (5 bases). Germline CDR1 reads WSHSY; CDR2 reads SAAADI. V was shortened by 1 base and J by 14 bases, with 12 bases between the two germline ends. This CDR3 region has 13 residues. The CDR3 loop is CASSELEGRALHF. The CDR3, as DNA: TGCGCCAGCAGTGAGTTAGAGGGACGAGCCCTCCACTTT.

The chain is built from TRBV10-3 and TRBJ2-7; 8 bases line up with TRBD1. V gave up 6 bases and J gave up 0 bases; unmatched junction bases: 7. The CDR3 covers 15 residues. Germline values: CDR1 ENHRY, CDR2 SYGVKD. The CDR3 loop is CAIRKGQASSYEQYF. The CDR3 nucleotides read TGTGCCATCAGAAAGGGACAGGCAAGCTCCTACGAGCAGTACTTC.

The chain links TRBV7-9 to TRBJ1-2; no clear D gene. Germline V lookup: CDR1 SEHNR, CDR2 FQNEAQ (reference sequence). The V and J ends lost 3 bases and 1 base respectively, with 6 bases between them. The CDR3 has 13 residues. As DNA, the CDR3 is TGTGCCAGCAGCTTCGGCGATAACTATGGCTACACCTTC. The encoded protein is CASSFGDNYGYTF.

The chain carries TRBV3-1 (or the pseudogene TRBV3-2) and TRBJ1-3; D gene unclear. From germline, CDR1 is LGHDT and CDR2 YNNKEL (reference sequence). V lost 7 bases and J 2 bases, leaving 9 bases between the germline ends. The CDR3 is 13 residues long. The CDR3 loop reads CASTAGAGNTIYF. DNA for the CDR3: TGTGCCAGCACGGCGGGTGCTGGAAACACCATATATTTT.

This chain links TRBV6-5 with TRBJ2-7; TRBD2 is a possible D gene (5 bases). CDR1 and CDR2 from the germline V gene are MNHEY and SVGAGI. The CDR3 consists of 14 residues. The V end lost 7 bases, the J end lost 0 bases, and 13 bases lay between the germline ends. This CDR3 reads CASTLGLLSYEQYF. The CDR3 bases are TGTGCCAGCACCCTAGGACTCCTCTCCTACGAGCAGTACTTC.

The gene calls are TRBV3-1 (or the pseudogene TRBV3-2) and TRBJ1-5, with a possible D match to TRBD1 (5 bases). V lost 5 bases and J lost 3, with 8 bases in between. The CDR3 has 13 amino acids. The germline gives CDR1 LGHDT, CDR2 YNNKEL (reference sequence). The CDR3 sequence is CASSAGPNQPQHF. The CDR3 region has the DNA TGTGCCAGCAGCGCAGGGCCCAATCAGCCCCAGCATTTT.

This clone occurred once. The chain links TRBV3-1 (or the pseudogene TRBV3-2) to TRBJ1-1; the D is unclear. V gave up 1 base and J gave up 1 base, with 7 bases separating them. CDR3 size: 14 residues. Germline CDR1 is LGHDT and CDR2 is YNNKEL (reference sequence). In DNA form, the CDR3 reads TGTGCCAGCAGCCAAGTCATAGAGAACACTGAAGCTTTCTTT. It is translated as CASSQVIENTEAFF.

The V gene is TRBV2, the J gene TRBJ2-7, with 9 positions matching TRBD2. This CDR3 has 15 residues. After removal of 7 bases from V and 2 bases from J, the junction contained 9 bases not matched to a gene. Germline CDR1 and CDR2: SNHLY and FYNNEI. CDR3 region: CASTTTSGIAYEQYF. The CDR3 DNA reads TGTGCCAGCACTACGACTAGCGGAATTGCCTACGAGCAGTACTTC.

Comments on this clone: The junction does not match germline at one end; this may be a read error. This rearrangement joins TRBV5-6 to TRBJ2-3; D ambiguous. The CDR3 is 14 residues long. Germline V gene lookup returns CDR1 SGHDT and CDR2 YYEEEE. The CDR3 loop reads CASILYGLGDTQYF. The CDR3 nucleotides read TGTGCCAGCATCTTGTATGGGCTAGGAGATACGCAGTATTTT.

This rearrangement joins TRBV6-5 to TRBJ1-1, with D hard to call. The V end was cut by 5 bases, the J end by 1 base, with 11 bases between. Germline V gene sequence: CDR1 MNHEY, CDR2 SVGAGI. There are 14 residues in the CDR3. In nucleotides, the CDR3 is TGTGCCAGCAGTCCACGGACGGGGAACACTGAAGCTTTCTTT. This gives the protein CASSPRTGNTEAFF.

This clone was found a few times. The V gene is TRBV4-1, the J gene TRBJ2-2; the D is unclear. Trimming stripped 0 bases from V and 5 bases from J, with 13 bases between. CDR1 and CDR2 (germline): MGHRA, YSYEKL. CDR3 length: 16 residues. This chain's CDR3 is CASSQERRLETGELFF. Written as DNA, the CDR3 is TGCGCCAGCAGCCAAGAACGGAGATTAGAGACCGGGGAGCTGTTTTTT.

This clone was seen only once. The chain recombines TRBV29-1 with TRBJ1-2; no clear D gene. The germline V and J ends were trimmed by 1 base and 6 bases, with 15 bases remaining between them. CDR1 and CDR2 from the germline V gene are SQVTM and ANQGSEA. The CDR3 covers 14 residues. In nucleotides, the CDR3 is TGCAGCGTTGAAGGTTTAAGGGATTCGGATGGCTACACCTTC. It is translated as CSVEGLRDSDGYTF.

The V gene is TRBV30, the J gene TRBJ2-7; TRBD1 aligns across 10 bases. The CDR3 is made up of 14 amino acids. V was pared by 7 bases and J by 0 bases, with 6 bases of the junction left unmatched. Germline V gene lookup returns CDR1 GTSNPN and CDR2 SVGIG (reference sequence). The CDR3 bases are TGTGCCTTAGACGGGGACAGGGGCTCCTACGAGCAGTACTTC. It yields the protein CALDGDRGSYEQYF.

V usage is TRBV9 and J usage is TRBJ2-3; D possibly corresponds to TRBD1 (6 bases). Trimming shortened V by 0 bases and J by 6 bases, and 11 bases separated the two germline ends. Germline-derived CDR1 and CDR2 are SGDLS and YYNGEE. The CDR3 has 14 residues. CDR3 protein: CASSVEGGRDTQYF. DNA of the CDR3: TGTGCCAGCAGCGTAGAAGGGGGACGGGATACGCAGTATTTT.

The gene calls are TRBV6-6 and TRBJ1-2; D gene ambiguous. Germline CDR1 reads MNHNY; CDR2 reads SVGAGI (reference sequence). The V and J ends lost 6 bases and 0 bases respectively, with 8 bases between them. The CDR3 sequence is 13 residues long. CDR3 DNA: TGTGCCAGCAGCCCCACGTCTAACTATGGCTACACCTTC. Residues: CASSPTSNYGYTF.

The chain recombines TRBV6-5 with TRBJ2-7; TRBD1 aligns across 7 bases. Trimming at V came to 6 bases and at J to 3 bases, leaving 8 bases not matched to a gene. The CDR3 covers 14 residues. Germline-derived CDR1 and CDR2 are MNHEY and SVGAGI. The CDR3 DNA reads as TGTGCCAGCAGAATCAGGGGGACAGTCTACGAGCAGTACTTC. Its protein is CASRIRGTVYEQYF.

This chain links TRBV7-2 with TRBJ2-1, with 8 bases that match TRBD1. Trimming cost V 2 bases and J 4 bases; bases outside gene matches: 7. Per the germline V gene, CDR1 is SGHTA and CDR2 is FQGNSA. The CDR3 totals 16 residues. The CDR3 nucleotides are TGTGCCAGCAGCTTATCCGGGACAGGACCTTACAATGAGCAGTTCTTC. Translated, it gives CASSLSGTGPYNEQFF.

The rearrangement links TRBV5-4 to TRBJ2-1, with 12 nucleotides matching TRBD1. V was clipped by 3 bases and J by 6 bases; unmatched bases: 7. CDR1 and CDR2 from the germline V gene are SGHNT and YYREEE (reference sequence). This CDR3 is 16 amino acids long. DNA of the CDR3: TGTGCCAGCAGCTCAATTGGGACAGGGGGCCTCAATGAGCAGTTCTTC. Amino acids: CASSSIGTGGLNEQFF.